One sample yielded the 14 T cell receptor beta chains listed below, sequenced in a study of T-cell reconstitution after alpha-beta-depleted transplantation in children. Preparation of the TCRbeta library was carried out with unique molecular identifiers. TCRdb re-analysed the PCR reads in MiXCR, keeping a single row per CDR3 protein. In the table there are about 200,000 distinct CDR3 sequences, around 7.7% of which are singletons. The source material was PBMCs, mostly from graft donor cells, sampled 360 days after TCRalphabeta/CD19-depleted stem cell transplant. Receptors were obtained from a male patient aged 2-10 years who had a stem cell transplant for acute myeloid leukemia, so the T cells may come from the graft donor.

This clonotype came up many times. The rearrangement links TRBV20-1 to TRBJ2-7, with D maybe TRBD2 (6 bases). In germline, CDR1 is DFQATT, CDR2 SNEGSKA (reference sequence). V lost 0 bases to trimming and J lost 2 bases, with 8 bases between them. CDR3 length: 13 residues. Here the CDR3 DNA reads TGCAGTGCTAGAGATGGGGGGACCTACGAGCAGTACTTC. Protein product: CSARDGGTYEQYF.

The V gene is TRBV2, the J gene TRBJ2-3; possible D gene TRBD1, 7 bases. V was clipped by 6 bases and J by 3 bases, with 16 bases between them. This CDR3 region has 15 residues. Germline values: CDR1 SNHLY, CDR2 FYNNEI. CDR3 residues: CASSRGQGGTDTQYF. The CDR3 DNA reads TGTGCCAGCAGCCGAGGGCAGGGGGGAACAGATACGCAGTATTTT.

The rearrangement uses TRBV20-1 and TRBJ2-5; TRBD2 aligns across 13 bases. Germline CDR1 reads DFQATT; CDR2 reads SNEGSKA (reference sequence). V shed 6 bases and J 7 bases; nucleotides not matched to a gene: 5. The length of the CDR3 is 13 residues. The CDR3 sequence: CSALTSGRATQYF. Written as DNA, the CDR3 is TGCAGTGCCCTCACTAGCGGGAGGGCGACCCAGTACTTC.

The table lists this clonotype with many counts. The V call is TRBV3-1, the J call TRBJ2-7; D might be TRBD1 (5 bases). This CDR3 contains 13 residues. CDR1 is LGHDT, CDR2 YNNKEL, per germline (reference sequence). V shed 0 bases and J shed 6 bases, with 9 bases lying between them. The CDR3 sequence is CASSQDLRGEQYV. CDR3 coding DNA: TGTGCCAGCAGCCAAGACCTTAGGGGCGAGCAGTACGTC.

This clonotype was observed many times. The CDR3 DNA reads as TGTGCCAGCAGCTTACGGGCCATGAACACTGAAGCTTTCTTT. Translated, it gives CASSLRAMNTEAFF. V usage is TRBV7-9 and J usage is TRBJ1-1; the D is unclear. CDR1 SEHNR and CDR2 FQNEAQ come from the germline V gene (reference sequence). The ends were cut back, 2 bases at V and 0 bases at J, with 7 bases in the middle. This CDR3 has 14 amino acids.

In this sample, this clonotype turned up a few times. V and J are TRBV20-1 and TRBJ2-1; D ambiguous. CDR1 DFQATT and CDR2 SNEGSKA come from the germline V gene (reference sequence). Between the trimmed V and J ends, which lost 6 bases and 9 bases, there was a span of 12 bases. The CDR3 is made up of 11 amino acids. The CDR3 region is CSATEAGEQFF. The CDR3 nucleotides are TGCAGTGCGACCGAGGCCGGTGAGCAGTTCTTC.

The chain joins TRBV9 to TRBJ2-7; 8 bases line up with TRBD2. J gave up 0 bases and V 4 bases, and 3 bases lay outside the gene matches. This CDR3 spans 14 amino acids. Germline lookup yields CDR1 SGDLS and CDR2 YYNGEE. Written as DNA, the CDR3 is TGTGCCAGCAGCCGAAGCGGGAGCTCCTACGAGCAGTACTTC. Its protein is CASSRSGSSYEQYF.

The chain uses TRBV6-5 and TRBJ2-5; either TRBD1 or TRBD2 may fit D (5 bases each). The CDR3 is 14 amino acids. Trimming removed 3 bases at V and 5 bases at J, with 13 bases between. Germline V lookup: CDR1 MNHEY, CDR2 SVGAGI. The CDR3 spells CASSYETRGETQYF. The CDR3 coding sequence is TGTGCCAGCAGTTATGAAACTCGGGGCGAGACCCAGTACTTC.

V and J are TRBV7-6 and TRBJ1-4; 8 bases match TRBD1. Looked up from germline, CDR1 is SGHVS and CDR2 is FNYEAQ. This CDR3 is 17 amino acids long. With 1 base clipped from V and 5 bases from J, the junction kept 9 bases outside the gene matches. DNA of the CDR3: TGTGCCAGCAGCTTAGAAGCAGGCAGGGGGCGGAATGAAAAACTGTTTTTT. Protein sequence: CASSLEAGRGRNEKLFF. The whole variable domain, filled in from reference TRBV7-6 and TRBJ1-4, reads GAGVSQSPRYKVTKRGQDVALRCDPISGHVSLYWYRQALGQGPEFLTYFNYEAQQDKSGLPNDRFSAERPEGSISTLTIQRTEQRDSAMYRCASSLEAGRGRNEKLFFGSGTQLSVL.

This clonotype was recorded at least ten times. This chain links TRBV20-1 with TRBJ1-4; D is unresolved. V lost 6 bases and J 5 bases, leaving 7 bases between the germline ends. Per the germline V gene, CDR1 is DFQATT and CDR2 is SNEGSKA (reference sequence). The CDR3 is made up of 11 amino acids. CDR3 bases: TGCAGTGCAATAAGAAATGAAAAACTGTTTTTT. Translating it yields CSAIRNEKLFF.

This clonotype occurred many times. The chain has TRBV5-1 and TRBJ2-5, with 8 nucleotides matching TRBD2. Trimming took 7 bases from V and 2 from J; bases not matched to a gene: 10. The germline CDR1 and CDR2 sequences are SGHRS and YFSETQ. The CDR3 is 15 amino acids. CDR3 bases: TGCGCCAGCGGGTTTCAGCGGGGGACTCAAGAGACCCAGTACTTC. Its translation: CASGFQRGTQETQYF. Based on the CDR3 plus reference TRBV5-1 and TRBJ2-5, the full variable domain is KAGVTQTPRYLIKTRGQQVTLSCSPISGHRSVSWYQQTPGQGLQFLFEYFSETQRNKGNFPGRFSGRQFSNSRSEMNVSTLELGDSALYLCASGFQRGTQETQYFGPGTRLLVL.

This clonotype was counted between two and nine times. The V call is TRBV12-3 or TRBV12-4, the J call TRBJ2-5; D not certain. This CDR3 is 14 amino acids long. Trimming took off 3 bases at V and 3 bases at J, with 11 bases between the two ends. In nucleotides, the CDR3 is TGTGCCAGCAGTTTGCAGTGGGTGGAAGAGACCCAGTACTTC. Its translation is CASSLQWVEETQYF.

This clonotype came up many times. V usage is TRBV10-3 and J usage is TRBJ2-3; D unresolved. Germline CDR1 and CDR2: ENHRY and SYGVKD. The CDR3 covers 9 residues. V lost 7 bases, J lost 6 bases, and 2 bases lay in between. The CDR3 sequence is CAITDTQYF. In DNA, the CDR3 is TGTGCCATCACCGATACGCAGTATTTT.

This clonotype was observed at least ten times. The rearrangement joins TRBV7-2 to TRBJ2-1; 11 bases match TRBD1. The V gene end was trimmed by 5 bases and the J gene end by 9 bases; junction bases not matched to a gene: 6. The CDR3 covers 14 residues. Germline values: CDR1 SGHTA, CDR2 FQGNSA. CDR3 DNA: TGTGCCAGCAGCAATGGACAGGGGGCTGTTGAGCAGTTCTTC. Translated, it gives CASSNGQGAVEQFF. Complete variable domain (other parts from reference TRBV7-2 and TRBJ2-1): GAGVSQSPSNKVTEKGKDVELRCDPISGHTALYWYRQSLGQGLEFLIYFQGNSAPDKSGLPSDRFSAERTGGSVSTLTIQRTQQEDSAVYLCASSNGQGAVEQFFGPGTRLTVL.